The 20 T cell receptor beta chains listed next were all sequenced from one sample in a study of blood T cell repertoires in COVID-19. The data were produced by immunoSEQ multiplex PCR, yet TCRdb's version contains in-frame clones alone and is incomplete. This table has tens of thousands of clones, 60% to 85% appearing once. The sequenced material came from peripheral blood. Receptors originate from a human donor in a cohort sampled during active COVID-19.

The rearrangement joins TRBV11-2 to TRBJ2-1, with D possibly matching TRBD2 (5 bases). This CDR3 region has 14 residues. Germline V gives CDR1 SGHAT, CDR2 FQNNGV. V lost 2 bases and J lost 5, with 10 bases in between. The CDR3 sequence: CASSLFTRDNEQFF. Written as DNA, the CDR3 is TGTGCCAGCAGCTTATTTACGAGGGACAATGAGCAGTTCTTC.

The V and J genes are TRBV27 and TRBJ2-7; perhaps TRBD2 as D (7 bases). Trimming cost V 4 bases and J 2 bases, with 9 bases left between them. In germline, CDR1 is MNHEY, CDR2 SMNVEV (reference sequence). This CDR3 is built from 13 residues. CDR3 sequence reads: CASSSGGPYEQYF. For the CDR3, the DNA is TGTGCCAGCAGTTCCGGGGGGCCCTACGAGCAGTACTTC.

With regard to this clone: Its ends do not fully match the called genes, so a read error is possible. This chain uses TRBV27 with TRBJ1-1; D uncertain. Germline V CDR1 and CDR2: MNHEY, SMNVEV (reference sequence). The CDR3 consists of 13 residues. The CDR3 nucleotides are TGTGCCAGCAGTTTATCAGTGAACACCGAAGCTTTCTTT. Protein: CASSLSVNTEAFF.

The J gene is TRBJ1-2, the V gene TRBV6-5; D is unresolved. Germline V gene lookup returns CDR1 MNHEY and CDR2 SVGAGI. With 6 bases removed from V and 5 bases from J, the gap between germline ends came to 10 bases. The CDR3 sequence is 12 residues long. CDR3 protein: CASSLTGYGYTF. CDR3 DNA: TGTGCCAGCAGCCTGACCGGGTATGGCTACACCTTC.

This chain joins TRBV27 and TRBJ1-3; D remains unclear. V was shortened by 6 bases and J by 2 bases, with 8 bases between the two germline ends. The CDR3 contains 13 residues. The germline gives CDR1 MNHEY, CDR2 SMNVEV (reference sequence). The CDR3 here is CASSRTTGNTIYF. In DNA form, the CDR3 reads TGTGCCAGCAGCCGGACTACTGGAAACACCATATATTTT.

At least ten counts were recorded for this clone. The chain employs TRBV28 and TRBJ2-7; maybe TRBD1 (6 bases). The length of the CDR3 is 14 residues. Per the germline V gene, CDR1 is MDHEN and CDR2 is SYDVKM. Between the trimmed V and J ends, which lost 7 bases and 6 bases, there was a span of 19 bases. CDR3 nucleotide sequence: TGTGCCAGCACCGCGAGGGGGACACCCGTCGAGCAGTACTTC. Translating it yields CASTARGTPVEQYF.

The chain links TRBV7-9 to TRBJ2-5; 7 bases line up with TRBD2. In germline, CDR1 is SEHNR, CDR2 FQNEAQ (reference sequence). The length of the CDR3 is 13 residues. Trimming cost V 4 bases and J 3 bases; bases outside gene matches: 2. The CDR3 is CASSYLAEETQYF. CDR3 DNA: TGTGCCAGCAGCTACCTAGCGGAAGAGACCCAGTACTTC.

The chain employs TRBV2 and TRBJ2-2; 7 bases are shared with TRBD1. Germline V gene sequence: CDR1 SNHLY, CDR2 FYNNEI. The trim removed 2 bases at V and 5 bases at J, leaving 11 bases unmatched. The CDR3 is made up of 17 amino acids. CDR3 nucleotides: TGTGCCAGCAGTGAACCGAACAGGGGTCGTCAAACCGGGGAGCTGTTTTTT. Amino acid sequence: CASSEPNRGRQTGELFF. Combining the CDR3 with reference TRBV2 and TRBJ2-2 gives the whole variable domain EPEVTQTPSHQVTQMGQEVILRCVPISNHLYFYWYRQILGQKVEFLVSFYNNEISEKSEIFDDQFSVERPDGSNFTLKIRSTKLEDSAMYFCASSEPNRGRQTGELFFGEGSRLTVL.

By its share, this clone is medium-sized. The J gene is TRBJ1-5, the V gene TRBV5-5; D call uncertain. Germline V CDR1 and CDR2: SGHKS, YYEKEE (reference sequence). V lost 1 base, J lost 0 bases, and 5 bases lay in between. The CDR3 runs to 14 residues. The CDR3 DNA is TGTGCCAGCAGCTTGTCCCGTAGCAATCAGCCCCAGCATTTT. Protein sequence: CASSLSRSNQPQHF.

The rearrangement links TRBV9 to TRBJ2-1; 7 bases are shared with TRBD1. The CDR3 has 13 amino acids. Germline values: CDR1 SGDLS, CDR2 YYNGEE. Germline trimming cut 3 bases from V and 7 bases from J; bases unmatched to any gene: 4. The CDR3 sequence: CASSGGQKNEQFF. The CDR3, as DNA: TGTGCCAGCAGCGGGGGACAGAAGAATGAGCAGTTCTTC.

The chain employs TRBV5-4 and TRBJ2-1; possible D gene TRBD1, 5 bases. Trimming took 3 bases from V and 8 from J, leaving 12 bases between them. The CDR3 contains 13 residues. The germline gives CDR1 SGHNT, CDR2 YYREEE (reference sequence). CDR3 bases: TGTGCCAGCAGCTGGACACTTTCGGATGAGCAGTTCTTC. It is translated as CASSWTLSDEQFF.

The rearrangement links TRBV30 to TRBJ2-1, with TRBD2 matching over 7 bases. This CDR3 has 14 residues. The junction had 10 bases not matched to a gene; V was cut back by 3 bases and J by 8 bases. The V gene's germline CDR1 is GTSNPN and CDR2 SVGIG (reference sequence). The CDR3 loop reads CAWSQWGGLHEQFF. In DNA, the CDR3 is TGTGCCTGGAGCCAATGGGGGGGTCTGCATGAGCAGTTCTTC.

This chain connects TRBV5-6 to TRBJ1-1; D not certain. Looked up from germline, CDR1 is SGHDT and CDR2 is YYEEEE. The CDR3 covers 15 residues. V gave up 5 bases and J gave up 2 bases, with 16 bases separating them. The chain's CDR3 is CASRDAGEGNTEAFF. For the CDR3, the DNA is TGTGCCAGCAGGGACGCGGGAGAAGGTAACACTGAAGCTTTCTTT. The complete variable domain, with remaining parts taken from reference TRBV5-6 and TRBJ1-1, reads DAGVTQSPTHLIKTRGQQVTLRCSPKSGHDTVSWYQQALGQGPQFIFQYYEEEERQRGNFPDRFSGHQFPNYSSELNVNALLLGDSALYLCASRDAGEGNTEAFFGQGTRLTVV.

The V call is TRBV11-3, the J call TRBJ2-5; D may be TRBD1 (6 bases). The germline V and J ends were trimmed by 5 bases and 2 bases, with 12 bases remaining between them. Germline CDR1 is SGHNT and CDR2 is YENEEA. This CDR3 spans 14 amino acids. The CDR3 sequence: CASSHTGLQETQYF. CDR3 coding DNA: TGTGCCAGCAGCCATACAGGGCTTCAAGAGACCCAGTACTTC.

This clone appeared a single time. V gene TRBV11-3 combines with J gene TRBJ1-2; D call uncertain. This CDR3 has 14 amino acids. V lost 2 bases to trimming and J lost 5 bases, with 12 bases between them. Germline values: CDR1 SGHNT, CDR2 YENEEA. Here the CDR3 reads CASSLSQTSYGYTF. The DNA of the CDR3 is TGTGCCAGCAGCTTATCGCAGACTTCATATGGCTACACCTTC.

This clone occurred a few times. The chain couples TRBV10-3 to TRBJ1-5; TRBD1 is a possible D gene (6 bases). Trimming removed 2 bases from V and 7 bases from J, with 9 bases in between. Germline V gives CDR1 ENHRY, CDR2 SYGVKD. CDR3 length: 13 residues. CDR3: CAISEGGRQPQHF. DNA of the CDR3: TGTGCCATCAGTGAGGGGGGCAGACAGCCCCAGCATTTT.

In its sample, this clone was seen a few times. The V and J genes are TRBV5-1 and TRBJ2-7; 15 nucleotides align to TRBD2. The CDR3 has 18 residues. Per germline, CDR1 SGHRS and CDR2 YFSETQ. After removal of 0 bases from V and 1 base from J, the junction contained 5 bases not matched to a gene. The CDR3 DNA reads TGCGCCAGCAGCTTGGAGGGACTAGCGGGAGGAATGTCCTACGAGCAGTACGTC. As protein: CASSLEGLAGGMSYEQYV.

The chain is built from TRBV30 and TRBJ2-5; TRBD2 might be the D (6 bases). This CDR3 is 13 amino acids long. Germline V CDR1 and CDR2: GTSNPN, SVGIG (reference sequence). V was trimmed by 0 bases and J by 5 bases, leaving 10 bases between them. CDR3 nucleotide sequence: TGTGCCTGGAGTGTGAAAAGCGGGGAGACCCAGTACTTC. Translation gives CAWSVKSGETQYF.

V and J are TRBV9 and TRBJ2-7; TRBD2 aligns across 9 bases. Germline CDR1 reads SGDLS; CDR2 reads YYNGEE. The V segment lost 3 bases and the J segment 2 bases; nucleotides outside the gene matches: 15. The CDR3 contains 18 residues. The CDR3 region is CASSATGSGGTGAYEQYF. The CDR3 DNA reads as TGTGCCAGCAGCGCTACTGGTAGCGGGGGCACCGGGGCCTACGAGCAGTACTTC.

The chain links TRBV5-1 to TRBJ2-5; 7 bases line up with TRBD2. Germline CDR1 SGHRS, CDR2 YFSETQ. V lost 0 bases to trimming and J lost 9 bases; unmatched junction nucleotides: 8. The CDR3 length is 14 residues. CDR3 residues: CASSLGLAAEAQYF. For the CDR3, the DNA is TGCGCCAGCAGCTTGGGTCTAGCGGCGGAGGCCCAGTACTTC.